These 32 T cell receptor beta chains originate from one sample sequenced in a study of technical replicates of blood from a few donors (dated by TCRdb to about 2017). The library was prepared using the immunoSEQ multiplex PCR assay. The immuneACCESS repertoire file appears here via TCRdb, limited to in-frame rearrangements. These files lack a portion of the clones; in checked studies, under half of the deficit traces to unresolved V genes, and the cause of the others is not known. Here the sample has about 17,000 clones; about 79% occur a single time. Of the sample, 10% is held by the ten largest clones. The material sequenced was PBMCs. Source of these receptors: a human donor in good health. Some clones in this sample may be carry-over from other donors' samples.

J is TRBJ1-2 and V is TRBV10-3, with 8 positions matching TRBD1. Per the germline V gene, CDR1 is ENHRY and CDR2 is SYGVKD. The CDR3 sequence is 11 residues long. With V trimmed by 11 bases and J by 8 bases, 7 bases remained unmatched. The DNA for the CDR3 is TGTGCCTCTCGGACAGGGAGCGGCTACACCTTC. Translating it yields CASRTGSGYTF.

The V and J genes are TRBV14 and TRBJ2-1; D is ambiguous. Trimming shortened V by 2 bases and J by 2 bases, and 13 bases separated the two germline ends. Germline-derived CDR1 and CDR2 are SGHDN and FVKESK. This CDR3 has 16 amino acids. CDR3 residues: CASSQSSRYTYNEQFF. DNA for the CDR3: TGTGCCAGCAGCCAAAGTTCCAGGTATACCTACAATGAGCAGTTCTTC.

CDR3 DNA: TGTGCCAGCAGTCGGACAGGGGAAGGGGATACGCAGTATTTT. The encoded protein is CASSRTGEGDTQYF. This chain uses TRBV6-1 with TRBJ2-3; 9 bases line up with TRBD1. Germline V gene data show CDR1 as MNHNS and CDR2 as SASEGT. V shed 5 bases and J 6 bases; nucleotides not matched to a gene: 6. The CDR3 runs to 14 residues.

The chain combines TRBV30 with TRBJ2-1, with TRBD2 identical over 10 bases. The germline gives CDR1 GTSNPN, CDR2 SVGIG (reference sequence). The V gene end was trimmed by 5 bases and the J gene end by 3 bases; junction bases not matched to a gene: 4. The CDR3 has 14 residues. The CDR3 reads CAWAGTSDYNEQFF. The DNA of the CDR3 is TGTGCCTGGGCCGGGACTAGCGACTACAATGAGCAGTTCTTC. The whole variable domain, remainder taken from reference TRBV30 and TRBJ2-1, is SQTIHQWPATLVQPVGSPLSLECTVEGTSNPNLYWYRQAAGRGLQLLFYSVGIGQISSEVPQNLSASRPQDRQFILSSKKLLLSDSGFYLCAWAGTSDYNEQFFGPGTRLTVL.

The genes are TRBV9 and TRBJ2-2, with TRBD2 matching over 12 bases. V dropped 3 bases and J dropped 3; count of bases not matched to a gene: 9. This CDR3 region has 18 residues. CDR1 and CDR2 from the germline V gene are SGDLS and YYNGEE. DNA for the CDR3: TGTGCCAGCAGCGACCGTTACGGACTAGCGGGACACACCGGGGAGCTGTTTTTT. Translated: CASSDRYGLAGHTGELFF.

This chain joins TRBV2 and TRBJ2-7, with D maybe TRBD2 (5 bases). Germline CDR1 and CDR2: SNHLY and FYNNEI. This CDR3 comprises 11 residues. The V end was cut by 6 bases, the J end by 7 bases, with 10 bases between. Here the CDR3 reads CASRGAGEQYF. The CDR3 nucleotides read TGTGCCAGCAGGGGAGCCGGAGAGCAGTACTTC.

The chain links TRBV7-2 to TRBJ1-1, with a weak D call TRBD1 (5 bases). The germline V gene has CDR1 SGHTA and CDR2 FQGNSA. The CDR3 is made up of 14 amino acids. V was cut by 4 bases and J by 4 bases, with 13 bases left in between. The CDR3 loop is CASSWQQGSTEAFF. CDR3 bases: TGTGCCAGCAGCTGGCAGCAGGGATCCACTGAAGCTTTCTTT.

V gene TRBV9 combines with J gene TRBJ2-1, with 11 bases lining up with TRBD1. The CDR3 totals 14 residues. The germline CDR1 and CDR2 sequences are SGDLS and YYNGEE. Losses at the gene ends were 4 bases for V and 7 bases for J; bases not matched to a gene: 4. The CDR3 protein is CASSWTGGRNEQFF. CDR3 sequence (DNA): TGTGCCAGCAGCTGGACAGGGGGCAGGAATGAGCAGTTCTTC.

The chain couples TRBV18 to TRBJ2-5, with D perhaps TRBD2 (6 bases). With 0 bases removed from V and 5 bases from J, the gap between germline ends came to 10 bases. The CDR3 has 14 residues. CDR1 is KGHSH and CDR2 is LQKENI in the germline V gene. The CDR3 DNA sequence: TGTGCCAGCTCACCACCGAGCGGGCCGGAGACCCAGTACTTC. This translates into CASSPPSGPETQYF. Based on the CDR3 plus reference TRBV18 and TRBJ2-5, the full variable domain is NAGVMQNPRHLVRRRGQEARLRCSPMKGHSHVYWYRQLPEEGLKFMVYLQKENIIDESGMPKERFSAEFPKEGPSILRIQQVVRGDSAAYFCASSPPSGPETQYFGPGTRLLVL.

The rearrangement uses TRBV6-1 and TRBJ2-7, with D possibly TRBD1 on 5 matching bases. The CDR3 sequence is 13 residues long. Trimming took off 8 bases at V and 0 bases at J, with 11 bases between the two ends. Germline V gene data show CDR1 as MNHNS and CDR2 as SASEGT. The CDR3 sequence is CASRRQPSYEQYF. In nucleotides, the CDR3 is TGTGCCAGCCGTAGACAGCCCTCCTACGAGCAGTACTTC.

This clone occurred once. As DNA, the CDR3 is TGTGCCAGCAGCTTAGACGCCCGACTAGCAACTCTCTCCTACAATGAGCAGTTCTTC. It is translated as CASSLDARLATLSYNEQFF. V usage is TRBV11-3 and J usage is TRBJ2-1; 7 bases match TRBD2. The CDR3 spans 19 residues. Per the germline V gene, CDR1 is SGHNT and CDR2 is YENEEA. With V trimmed by 0 bases and J by 0 bases, 11 bases remained unmatched. Full variable domain (rest looked up from reference TRBV11-3 and TRBJ2-1): EAGVVQSPRYKIIEKKQPVAFWCNPISGHNTLYWYLQNLGQGPELLIRYENEEAVDDSQLPKDRFSAERLKGVDSTLKIQPAELGDSAVYLCASSLDARLATLSYNEQFFGPGTRLTVL.

V gene TRBV10-2 combines with J gene TRBJ2-1; 9 bases map to TRBD1. Trimming removed 3 bases from V and 6 bases from J; junction bases left unmatched: 3. The CDR3 is made up of 14 amino acids. Per the germline V gene, CDR1 is WSHSY and CDR2 is SAAADI. DNA for the CDR3: TGCGCCAGCAGTGAACAGGGGGCGAGCAATGAGCAGTTCTTC. This sequence encodes CASSEQGASNEQFF.

This chain uses TRBV5-1 with TRBJ2-7; the D gene is possibly TRBD2 (5 bases). Trimming removed 4 bases at V and 4 bases at J, with 15 bases between. Germline values: CDR1 SGHRS, CDR2 YFSETQ. This CDR3 has 14 amino acids. The DNA of the CDR3 is TGCGCCAGCAGCCCTGGGAGCGGCAATTACGAGCAGTACTTC. As protein: CASSPGSGNYEQYF. The full variable domain, rest sourced from reference TRBV5-1 and TRBJ2-7, is KAGVTQTPRYLIKTRGQQVTLSCSPISGHRSVSWYQQTPGQGLQFLFEYFSETQRNKGNFPGRFSGRQFSNSRSEMNVSTLELGDSALYLCASSPGSGNYEQYFGPGTRLTVT.

The V and J genes are TRBV6-6 and TRBJ2-2; no firm D call. This CDR3 contains 16 residues. The V and J ends lost 0 bases and 5 bases respectively, with 13 bases between them. Germline V gene data show CDR1 as MNHNY and CDR2 as SVGAGI (reference sequence). CDR3 loop: CASSYSENFWTGELFF. CDR3 sequence (DNA): TGTGCCAGCAGTTACTCGGAGAATTTTTGGACCGGGGAGCTGTTTTTT.

The chain uses TRBV5-1 and TRBJ1-2; TRBD1 is a possible D gene (6 bases). This CDR3 has 13 amino acids. Trimming took off 1 base at V and 6 bases at J, with 10 bases between the two ends. CDR1 is SGHRS, CDR2 YFSETQ, per germline. For the CDR3, the DNA is TGCGCCAGCAGCTTGAAACAGGGTGATGGCTACACCTTC. Translated, it gives CASSLKQGDGYTF.

The sample holds a few counts of this clone. V is TRBV6-4 and J is TRBJ2-2; 7 bases agree with TRBD1. Looked up from germline, CDR1 is MRHNA and CDR2 is SNTAGT. V dropped 2 bases and J dropped 3; count of bases not matched to a gene: 0. The CDR3 sequence is 14 residues long. CDR3 sequence: CASSDGTDTGELFF. CDR3 DNA: TGTGCCAGCAGTGACGGGACAGACACCGGGGAGCTGTTTTTT.

This clone came up a few times. The V and J genes are TRBV19 and TRBJ1-1; possibly TRBD1 for D (5 bases). The CDR3 is 14 amino acids. The germline V gene has CDR1 LNHDA and CDR2 SQIVND (reference sequence). The V end lost 9 bases, the J end lost 1 base, and 15 bases lay between the germline ends. CDR3 DNA sequence: TGTGCCAGCTTTAGGAGGGGAGAGAACACTGAAGCTTTCTTT. Its protein product is CASFRRGENTEAFF.

This clone was observed a handful of times. The chain links TRBV6-1 to TRBJ1-2, with D tentatively TRBD1 (6 bases). In germline, CDR1 is MNHNS, CDR2 SASEGT. V was shortened by 7 bases and J by 1 base, with 13 bases between the two germline ends. The CDR3 runs 14 residues. CDR3 DNA: TGTGCCAGCATCGGAGACAGGAGTAACTATGGCTACACCTTC. This sequence encodes CASIGDRSNYGYTF.

The rearrangement uses TRBV28 and TRBJ2-5; TRBD2 aligns across 11 bases. This CDR3 has 16 residues. Germline CDR1 MDHEN, CDR2 SYDVKM. The junction had 14 bases not matched to a gene; V was cut back by 10 bases and J by 4 bases. In DNA form, the CDR3 reads TGTGCCACGGTCCTAGCGGGAGGTGACCAGCGAGAGACCCAGTACTTC. It translates to CATVLAGGDQRETQYF.

Here the CDR3 reads CASSGDWDSYEQYF. CDR3 nucleotide sequence: TGTGCCAGCAGTGGGGACTGGGATTCCTACGAGCAGTACTTC. The V gene is TRBV28, the J gene TRBJ2-7, with D possibly matching TRBD2 (6 bases). Per the germline V gene, CDR1 is MDHEN and CDR2 is SYDVKM. CDR3 length: 14 amino acids. The V end lost 5 bases, the J end lost 1 base, and 12 bases lay between the germline ends.

V is TRBV5-6 and J is TRBJ2-7, with 7 bases identical to TRBD1. The CDR3 sequence is 15 residues long. The germline V gene encodes CDR1 SGHDT and CDR2 YYEEEE. V dropped 5 bases and J dropped 3; count of bases not matched to a gene: 11. Here the CDR3 reads CASRLTGTDNYEQYF. DNA for the CDR3: TGTGCCAGCAGGCTGACCGGGACAGATAACTACGAGCAGTACTTC.

This clone was recorded only once. The chain is built from TRBV19 and TRBJ2-3, with 8 bases identical to TRBD1. CDR1 is LNHDA, CDR2 SQIVND, per germline (reference sequence). With V trimmed by 2 bases and J by 2 bases, 3 bases remained unmatched. This CDR3 has 15 residues. This chain's CDR3 is CASSIQGALTDTQYF. CDR3 sequence (DNA): TGTGCCAGTAGTATACAGGGGGCCCTCACAGATACGCAGTATTTT.

This clone was observed once. The J gene is TRBJ2-7, the V gene TRBV19; the D gene is possibly TRBD1 (6 bases). The CDR3 runs 13 residues. Germline V CDR1 and CDR2: LNHDA, SQIVND (reference sequence). V lost 4 bases to trimming and J lost 4 bases, with 11 bases between them. CDR3 DNA sequence: TGTGCCAGTAGTACCAGACAGGCATACGAGCAGTACTTC. This gives the protein CASSTRQAYEQYF.

The gene calls are TRBV5-4 and TRBJ2-2; the D gene is possibly TRBD1 (6 bases). CDR1 and CDR2 (germline): SGHNT, YYREEE (reference sequence). Trimming took off 1 base at V and 6 bases at J, with 10 bases between the two ends. The length of the CDR3 is 14 residues. As DNA, the CDR3 is TGTGCCAGCAGCTTGTGGGACAATCCCGGGGAGCTGTTTTTT. This encodes CASSLWDNPGELFF.

The genes are TRBV30 and TRBJ2-7; no definite D call. V gave up 0 bases and J gave up 3 bases, with 6 bases separating them. In germline, CDR1 is GTSNPN, CDR2 SVGIG (reference sequence). The CDR3 has 12 amino acids. This chain's CDR3 is CAWSVLNYEQYF. CDR3 DNA sequence: TGTGCCTGGAGTGTACTGAACTACGAGCAGTACTTC.

The chain combines TRBV21-1 with TRBJ2-7; TRBD1 is the table's D call and was not checked against the DNA. TRBV21-1 represents a pseudogene. This CDR3 spans 13 amino acids. The CDR3 loop reads CASSKKTGGEQYF. In DNA, the CDR3 is TGTGCCAGCAGCAAAAAGACAGGGGGCGAGCAGTACTTC.

This clone has just a few counts. The V call is TRBV19, the J call TRBJ1-1; 12 nucleotides align to TRBD1. Trimming at V came to 7 bases and at J to 0 bases, leaving 9 bases not matched to a gene. The germline CDR1 and CDR2 sequences are LNHDA and SQIVND (reference sequence). The CDR3 runs 17 residues. The CDR3 is CASKPGQGADMNTEAFF. The CDR3 coding sequence is TGTGCCAGTAAGCCGGGACAGGGGGCCGATATGAACACTGAAGCTTTCTTT.

This chain links TRBV5-1 with TRBJ2-1; tentative D call: TRBD2 (6 bases). Looked up from germline, CDR1 is SGHRS and CDR2 is YFSETQ. The CDR3 runs to 14 residues. Trimming stripped 3 bases from V and 3 bases from J, with 10 bases between. The CDR3 spells CASSSSEGYNEQFF. The DNA for the CDR3 is TGCGCCAGCAGCTCTAGCGAGGGCTACAATGAGCAGTTCTTC.

A few counts support this clone. The gene calls are TRBV6-1 and TRBJ2-2; D unresolved. Germline CDR1 and CDR2: MNHNS and SASEGT. The CDR3 runs 14 residues. The V and J ends lost 4 bases and 0 bases respectively, with 6 bases between them. CDR3 loop: CASSGLSNTGELFF. The CDR3 DNA is TGTGCCAGCAGTGGACTCTCGAACACCGGGGAGCTGTTTTTT.

This clone was counted only a few times. V gene TRBV10-2 combines with J gene TRBJ1-5; 8 nucleotides align to TRBD1. The junction had 1 base not matched to a gene; V was cut back by 3 bases and J by 6 bases. The CDR3 length is 13 residues. The V gene's germline CDR1 is WSHSY and CDR2 SAAADI. This CDR3 reads CASSEQGGQPQHF. DNA for the CDR3: TGCGCCAGCAGTGAACAGGGGGGTCAGCCCCAGCATTTT.

The rearrangement uses TRBV19 and TRBJ2-1; D is unclear. This CDR3 has 14 amino acids. The V end was cut by 0 bases, the J end by 8 bases, with 11 bases between. CDR1 and CDR2 from the germline V gene are LNHDA and SQIVND (reference sequence). The CDR3 loop is CASSIDSFADEQFF. CDR3 bases: TGTGCCAGTAGTATAGATTCTTTCGCGGATGAGCAGTTCTTC.

The chain employs TRBV2 and TRBJ1-2; 8 bases are a match to TRBD1. Per the germline V gene, CDR1 is SNHLY and CDR2 is FYNNEI. The CDR3 covers 14 residues. V shed 6 bases, J shed 8 bases, and the junction held 11 bases outside the gene matches. CDR3 sequence: CASSSTGQGGGYTF. The DNA of the CDR3 is TGTGCCAGCAGCTCGACCGGACAGGGCGGCGGCTACACCTTC.